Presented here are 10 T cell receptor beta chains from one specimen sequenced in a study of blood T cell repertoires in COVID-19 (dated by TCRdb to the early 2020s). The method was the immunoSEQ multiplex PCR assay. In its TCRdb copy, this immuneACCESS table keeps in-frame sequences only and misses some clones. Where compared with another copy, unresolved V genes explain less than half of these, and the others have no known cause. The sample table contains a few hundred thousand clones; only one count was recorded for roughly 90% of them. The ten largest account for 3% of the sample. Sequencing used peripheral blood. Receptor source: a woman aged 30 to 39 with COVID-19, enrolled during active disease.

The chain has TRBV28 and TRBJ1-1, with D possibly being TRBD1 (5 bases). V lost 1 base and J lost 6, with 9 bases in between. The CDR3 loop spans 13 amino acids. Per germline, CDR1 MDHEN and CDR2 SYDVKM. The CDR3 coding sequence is TGTGCCAGCAGTTTATCAGGGTTACCTGAAGCTTTCTTT. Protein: CASSLSGLPEAFF. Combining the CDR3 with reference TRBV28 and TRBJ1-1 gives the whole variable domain DVKVTQSSRYLVKRTGEKVFLECVQDMDHENMFWYRQDPGLGLRLIYFSYDVKMKEKGDIPEGYSVSREKKERFSLILESASTNQTSMYLCASSLSGLPEAFFGQGTRLTVV.

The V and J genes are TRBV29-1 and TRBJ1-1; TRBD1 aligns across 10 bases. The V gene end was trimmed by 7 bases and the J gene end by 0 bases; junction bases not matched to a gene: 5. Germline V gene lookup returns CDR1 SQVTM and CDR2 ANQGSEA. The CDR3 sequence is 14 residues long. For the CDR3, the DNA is TGCAGCGCCTCGACAGGGGGCATGAACACTGAAGCTTTCTTT. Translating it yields CSASTGGMNTEAFF.

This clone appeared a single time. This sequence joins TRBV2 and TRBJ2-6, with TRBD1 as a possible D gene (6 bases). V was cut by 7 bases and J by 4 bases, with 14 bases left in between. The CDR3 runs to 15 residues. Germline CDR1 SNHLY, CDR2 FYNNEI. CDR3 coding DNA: TGTGCCAGCACGTTCGGGCAGGGGGGGGCCAACGTCCTGACTTTC. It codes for CASTFGQGGANVLTF.

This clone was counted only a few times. This CDR3 reads CASSPCRPAAGIEQYV. CDR3 nucleotides: TGTGCCAGCAGTCCATGCCGTCCAGCGGCGGGGATCGAGCAGTACGTC. The chain couples TRBV6-9 to TRBJ2-7, with D perhaps TRBD2 (6 bases). This CDR3 has 16 residues. From germline, CDR1 is MNHGY and CDR2 SVAAGI. Trimming pared 5 bases from V and 6 bases from J, leaving 23 bases between.

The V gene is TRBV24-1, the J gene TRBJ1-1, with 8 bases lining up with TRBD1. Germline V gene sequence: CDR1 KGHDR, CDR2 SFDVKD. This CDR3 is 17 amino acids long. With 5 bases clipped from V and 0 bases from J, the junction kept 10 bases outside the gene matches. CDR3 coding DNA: TGTGCCACCAGTGTCGCTCCGACAGGGGACATGAACACTGAAGCTTTCTTT. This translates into CATSVAPTGDMNTEAFF.

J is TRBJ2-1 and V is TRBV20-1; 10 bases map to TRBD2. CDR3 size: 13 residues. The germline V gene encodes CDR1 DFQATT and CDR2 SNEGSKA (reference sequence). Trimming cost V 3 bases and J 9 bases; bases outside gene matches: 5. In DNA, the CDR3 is TGCAGTGCTAGTCTAGCGGGAGTATCTGAGCAGTTCTTC. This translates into CSASLAGVSEQFF.

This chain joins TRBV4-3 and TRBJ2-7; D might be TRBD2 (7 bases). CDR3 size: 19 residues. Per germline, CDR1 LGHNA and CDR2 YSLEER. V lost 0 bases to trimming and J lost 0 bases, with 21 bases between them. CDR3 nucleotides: TGCGCCAGCAGCCAAGACCGATCTAACTCCGGGGGGCCCTCCTACGAGCAGTACTTC. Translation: CASSQDRSNSGGPSYEQYF.

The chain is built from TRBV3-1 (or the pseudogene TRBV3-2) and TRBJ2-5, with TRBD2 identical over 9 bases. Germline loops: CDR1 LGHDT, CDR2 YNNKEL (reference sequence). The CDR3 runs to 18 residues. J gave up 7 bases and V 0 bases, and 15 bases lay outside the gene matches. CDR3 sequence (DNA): TGTGCCAGCAGCCAAGATGTGACAAGCGGGGGGCTCGGAGGGACCCAGTACTTC. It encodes CASSQDVTSGGLGGTQYF.

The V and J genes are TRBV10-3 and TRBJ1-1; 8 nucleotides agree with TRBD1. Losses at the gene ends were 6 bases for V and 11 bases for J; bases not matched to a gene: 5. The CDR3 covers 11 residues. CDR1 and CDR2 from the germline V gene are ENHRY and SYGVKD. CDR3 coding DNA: TGTGCCATCAGGACAGGGGACTTGGCTTTCTTT. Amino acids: CAIRTGDLAFF.

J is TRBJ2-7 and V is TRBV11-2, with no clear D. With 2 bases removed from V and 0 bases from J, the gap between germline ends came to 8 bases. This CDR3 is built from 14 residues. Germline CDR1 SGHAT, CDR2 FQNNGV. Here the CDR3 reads CASSLSSFSYEQYV. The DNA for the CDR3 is TGTGCCAGCAGCTTATCGAGTTTCTCCTACGAGCAGTACGTC.